The 32 T cell receptor beta chains presented below share a single source sample, sequenced in a study of shared clonotypes between healthy human individuals. The table came from immunoSEQ multiplex PCR; TCRdb's copy has only in-frame clones and leaves some out. The sample holds more than 550,000 clones, 72% seen once. Sequencing used memory CD4+ T cells sorted from blood. Subset described: CD45RA-negative fraction. All receptors come from a woman aged 25-40 years in good health.

The V gene is TRBV6-5, the J gene TRBJ2-7; the match to TRBD1 covers 7 bases. The germline gives CDR1 MNHEY, CDR2 SVGAGI. The CDR3 is 13 amino acids. J was trimmed by 2 bases and V by 8 bases; bases with no gene match: 6. CDR3 sequence reads: CASGYGQAYEQYF. The CDR3 DNA reads TGTGCCAGCGGATACGGACAGGCCTACGAGCAGTACTTC.

This rearrangement joins TRBV28 to TRBJ1-3, with TRBD1 matching over 7 bases. Looked up from germline, CDR1 is MDHEN and CDR2 is SYDVKM. The CDR3 covers 13 residues. Losses at the gene ends were 5 bases for V and 6 bases for J; bases not matched to a gene: 4. Here the CDR3 DNA reads TGTGCCAGCAGTGAGGGGGCGGAAAACACCATATATTTT. Translating it yields CASSEGAENTIYF.

DNA for the CDR3: TGTGCCAGCAGCTTAGAGGGACTAGCTGTGCATGAGCAGTTCTTC. Translation: CASSLEGLAVHEQFF. The J gene is TRBJ2-1, the V gene TRBV11-3, with 9 bases identical to TRBD2. Germline assignment: CDR1 SGHNT and CDR2 YENEEA. The V gene end was trimmed by 0 bases and the J gene end by 8 bases; junction bases not matched to a gene: 5. The CDR3 length is 15 residues.

V usage is TRBV7-9 and J usage is TRBJ2-3, with TRBD2 identical over 12 bases. The CDR3 loop spans 14 amino acids. With V trimmed by 5 bases and J by 9 bases, 6 bases remained unmatched. Germline CDR1 is SEHNR and CDR2 is FQNEAQ (reference sequence). The CDR3 spells CASSPGLAGLTQYF. CDR3 nucleotide sequence: TGTGCCAGCAGCCCAGGACTAGCGGGATTAACGCAGTATTTT.

Concerning this clone: The same CDR3 can be traced to other DNA sequences in this sample. The chain uses TRBV5-1 and TRBJ2-7; 7 positions agree with TRBD1. This CDR3 is 13 amino acids long. V lost 4 bases and J lost 4; bases outside the gene matches: 5. The germline V gene has CDR1 SGHRS and CDR2 YFSETQ. The CDR3 here is CASSTGDSYEQYF. The CDR3 DNA reads TGCGCCAGCAGCACAGGGGATTCATACGAGCAGTACTTC.

This sequence joins TRBV5-1 and TRBJ1-5; TRBD1 aligns across 7 bases. The V segment lost 4 bases and the J segment 7 bases; nucleotides outside the gene matches: 11. CDR3 length: 15 residues. Germline V gene sequence: CDR1 SGHRS, CDR2 YFSETQ. CDR3 residues: CASSPGVQGEQPQHF. CDR3 coding DNA: TGCGCCAGCAGCCCGGGGGTGCAGGGGGAACAGCCCCAGCATTTT.

The V gene is TRBV18, the J gene TRBJ1-1; no definite D call. Trimming took off 0 bases at V and 0 bases at J, with 8 bases between the two ends. Germline CDR1 KGHSH, CDR2 LQKENI. CDR3 size: 15 residues. This chain's CDR3 is CASSPPNGMNTEAFF. The CDR3 bases are TGTGCCAGCTCACCACCGAACGGGATGAACACTGAAGCTTTCTTT.

J is TRBJ2-3 and V is TRBV7-2; TRBD1 matches at 9 bases. Germline V gene sequence: CDR1 SGHTA, CDR2 FQGNSA. The CDR3 extends over 14 amino acids. J lost 4 bases, V lost 4 bases, and 3 bases had no gene match. The CDR3 DNA reads TGTGCCAGCAGCTACAGGGGGCAGGCAGATACGCAGTATTTT. Residues: CASSYRGQADTQYF.

The chain uses TRBV18 and TRBJ2-2; 10 bases fit TRBD2. V was clipped by 4 bases and J by 4 bases; unmatched bases: 9. Germline V gene data show CDR1 as KGHSH and CDR2 as LQKENI. This CDR3 is built from 17 residues. The CDR3 loop is CASSLLAGDVSTGELFF. CDR3 DNA sequence: TGTGCCAGCTCACTGCTAGCGGGAGATGTATCCACCGGGGAGCTGTTTTTT.

The chain has TRBV2 and TRBJ1-1; 12 nucleotides agree with TRBD1. With 9 bases clipped from V and 1 base from J, the junction kept 9 bases outside the gene matches. The CDR3 runs 16 residues. Germline V gene data show CDR1 as SNHLY and CDR2 as FYNNEI. CDR3 sequence (DNA): TGTGCCAGAAAACCGAGGGACAGGGGGCCGAACACTGAAGCTTTCTTT. It is translated as CARKPRDRGPNTEAFF. The complete variable domain, with remaining parts taken from reference TRBV2 and TRBJ1-1, reads EPEVTQTPSHQVTQMGQEVILRCVPISNHLYFYWYRQILGQKVEFLVSFYNNEISEKSEIFDDQFSVERPDGSNFTLKIRSTKLEDSAMYFCARKPRDRGPNTEAFFGQGTRLTVV.

The J gene is TRBJ2-3, the V gene TRBV9, with D perhaps given as TRBD1 or TRBD2 (5 bases each). CDR3 length: 16 amino acids. The germline V gene has CDR1 SGDLS and CDR2 YYNGEE. V shed 0 bases and J shed 0 bases, with 11 bases lying between them. In nucleotides, the CDR3 is TGTGCCAGCAGCGTAGGGGACGGCCCTAGCACAGATACGCAGTATTTT. Encoded protein: CASSVGDGPSTDTQYF.

This rearrangement joins TRBV18 to TRBJ2-3, with 12 bases lining up with TRBD1. The length of the CDR3 is 15 residues. The germline CDR1 and CDR2 sequences are KGHSH and LQKENI. Germline trimming cut 4 bases from V and 5 bases from J; bases unmatched to any gene: 4. The CDR3 region has the DNA TGTGCCAGCTCACGGGGGACAGGGGGCAAAGATACGCAGTATTTT. Translating gives CASSRGTGGKDTQYF.

The rearrangement links TRBV6-1 to TRBJ2-7, with 8 bases lining up with TRBD2. The CDR3 has 14 residues. Per germline, CDR1 MNHNS and CDR2 SASEGT. Trimming took 6 bases from V and 0 from J; bases not matched to a gene: 4. The CDR3 is CASRPTSDSYEQYF. Here the CDR3 DNA reads TGTGCCAGCAGACCGACTAGCGACTCCTACGAGCAGTACTTC.

The V gene is TRBV4-1, the J gene TRBJ2-1; 14 bases agree with TRBD2. Germline V gives CDR1 MGHRA, CDR2 YSYEKL. The CDR3 length is 20 residues. After removal of 3 bases from V and 3 bases from J, the junction contained 13 bases not matched to a gene. CDR3: CASSHGAGLAGEKGYNEQFF. CDR3 sequence (DNA): TGCGCCAGCAGCCATGGGGCGGGACTAGCGGGAGAGAAAGGCTACAATGAGCAGTTCTTC.

The sample holds a few counts of this clone. This rearrangement joins TRBV12-5 to TRBJ2-2; a possible D gene is TRBD2 (7 bases). Looked up from germline, CDR1 is LGHNT and CDR2 is FRNRAP. The V end was cut by 2 bases, the J end by 4 bases, with 17 bases between. The CDR3 runs to 17 residues. Here the CDR3 DNA reads TGTGCTAGTGGTTTGCTAAGGGGGGGCTCGGGCACCGGGGAGCTGTTTTTT. Protein: CASGLLRGGSGTGELFF.

V and J are TRBV10-2 and TRBJ1-1, with TRBD1 as a possible D gene (5 bases). The CDR3 runs to 14 residues. With 7 bases removed from V and 1 base from J, the gap between germline ends came to 13 bases. In germline, CDR1 is WSHSY, CDR2 SAAADI. The CDR3 is CASKTEGKNTEAFF. For the CDR3, the DNA is TGCGCCAGCAAGACGGAGGGGAAGAACACTGAAGCTTTCTTT.

This clone was seen many times. The chain carries TRBV21-1 and TRBJ1-3; the table's D call, TRBD1, was not checked against the DNA. TRBV21-1 corresponds to a pseudogene. The CDR3 has 17 amino acids. For the CDR3, the DNA is TGTGCCAGCAGCAAAGCCGGGACAAAAAAAATGAGAAACACCATATATTTT. It translates to CASSKAGTKKMRNTIYF.

The chain combines TRBV19 with TRBJ1-1; D gene uncertain. This CDR3 has 13 amino acids. Looked up from germline, CDR1 is LNHDA and CDR2 is SQIVND (reference sequence). Trimming took off 2 bases at V and 0 bases at J, with 4 bases between the two ends. CDR3 sequence reads: CASSINVNTEAFF. CDR3 nucleotide sequence: TGTGCCAGTAGTATAAACGTGAACACTGAAGCTTTCTTT.

The CDR3 region is CASSEVGSGNTIYF. In DNA, the CDR3 is TGTGCCAGCAGTGAAGTGGGCTCTGGAAACACCATATATTTT. The V call is TRBV2, the J call TRBJ1-3; D is undetermined. Trimming removed 1 base at V and 0 bases at J, with 4 bases between. The CDR3 covers 14 residues. Germline V gene lookup returns CDR1 SNHLY and CDR2 FYNNEI. Drawing the rest from reference TRBV2 and TRBJ1-3, the complete variable domain is EPEVTQTPSHQVTQMGQEVILRCVPISNHLYFYWYRQILGQKVEFLVSFYNNEISEKSEIFDDQFSVERPDGSNFTLKIRSTKLEDSAMYFCASSEVGSGNTIYFGEGSWLTVV.

This chain links TRBV13 with TRBJ1-1; the D is unclear. V shed 6 bases and J shed 1 base, with 15 bases lying between them. This CDR3 region has 15 residues. CDR1 and CDR2 (germline): PRHDT, FYEKMQ (reference sequence). CDR3 nucleotide sequence: TGTGCCAGCAGTAACCGAAGACCTGAGAACACTGAAGCTTTCTTT. Translation gives CASSNRRPENTEAFF.

The chain is built from TRBV27 and TRBJ2-7; tentatively, D is TRBD1 (6 bases). Trimming took off 6 bases at V and 5 bases at J, with 14 bases between the two ends. Germline CDR1 MNHEY, CDR2 SMNVEV (reference sequence). The CDR3 has 13 amino acids. The CDR3 region is CASSQGTSNEQYF. The CDR3 region has the DNA TGTGCCAGCAGCCAGGGGACATCCAACGAGCAGTACTTC.

The rearrangement uses TRBV28 and TRBJ2-7; TRBD2 matches at 9 bases. The V gene end was trimmed by 6 bases and the J gene end by 1 base; junction bases not matched to a gene: 7. CDR3 length: 15 residues. CDR1 MDHEN and CDR2 SYDVKM come from the germline V gene. The CDR3 loop is CASREWSGRSYEQYF. CDR3 nucleotide sequence: TGTGCCAGCAGGGAGTGGAGCGGGAGGTCCTACGAGCAGTACTTC.

The V call is TRBV27, the J call TRBJ2-2; 7 nucleotides line up with TRBD1. Per the germline V gene, CDR1 is MNHEY and CDR2 is SMNVEV (reference sequence). The CDR3 has 17 amino acids. Germline trimming cut 6 bases from V and 0 bases from J; bases unmatched to any gene: 10. CDR3: CASSRNRGGSNTGELFF. The CDR3 nucleotides read TGTGCCAGCAGCCGAAACCGAGGGGGCTCGAACACCGGGGAGCTGTTTTTT.

This clone turned up a few times. This sequence joins TRBV30 and TRBJ1-5; D is perhaps TRBD1 (6 bases). This CDR3 comprises 13 residues. Trimming stripped 0 bases from V and 6 bases from J, with 9 bases between. Germline CDR1 reads GTSNPN; CDR2 reads SVGIG (reference sequence). CDR3 sequence reads: CAWSVGGGQPQHF. The CDR3 DNA reads TGTGCCTGGAGTGTGGGGGGCGGTCAGCCCCAGCATTTT. Drawing the rest from reference TRBV30 and TRBJ1-5, the complete variable domain is SQTIHQWPATLVQPVGSPLSLECTVEGTSNPNLYWYRQAAGRGLQLLFYSVGIGQISSEVPQNLSASRPQDRQFILSSKKLLLSDSGFYLCAWSVGGGQPQHFGDGTRLSIL.

V usage is TRBV11-3 and J usage is TRBJ2-2; no clear D. This CDR3 is 16 amino acids long. The germline V gene encodes CDR1 SGHNT and CDR2 YENEEA. V was pared by 5 bases and J by 6 bases, with 19 bases between. CDR3 in DNA: TGTGCCAGCAGCCCCGGTGGCAGTCGAGTCTCCGGGGAGCTGTTTTTT. Amino acids: CASSPGGSRVSGELFF.

The table lists this clone with a few counts. The chain joins TRBV7-8 to TRBJ2-1; 10 nucleotides match TRBD2. CDR1 and CDR2 (germline): SGHVS, FQNEAQ. Trimming cost V 4 bases and J 9 bases; bases outside gene matches: 12. The CDR3 length is 16 residues. The CDR3 sequence is CASSSTLAGEGTEQFF. The CDR3 coding sequence is TGTGCCAGCAGCTCCACCCTAGCGGGAGAAGGCACTGAGCAGTTCTTC.

The chain is built from TRBV19 and TRBJ2-2; 9 nucleotides align to TRBD1. The CDR3 spans 16 residues. The junction had 10 bases not matched to a gene; V was cut back by 6 bases and J by 5 bases. CDR1 is LNHDA, CDR2 SQIVND, per germline (reference sequence). The CDR3 DNA sequence: TGTGCCAGTAGAAAGTGGGGGACAGGGTTAACCGGGGAGCTGTTTTTT. Its protein product is CASRKWGTGLTGELFF.

The genes are TRBV18 and TRBJ2-1; a possible D gene is TRBD2 (6 bases). CDR1 and CDR2 (germline): KGHSH, LQKENI. The CDR3 contains 14 residues. V lost 6 bases and J lost 8, with 17 bases in between. CDR3: CASSGLTRGDEQFF. The CDR3 DNA reads TGTGCCAGCTCCGGACTAACGCGAGGGGATGAGCAGTTCTTC. Full variable domain (missing parts from reference TRBV18 and TRBJ2-1): NAGVMQNPRHLVRRRGQEARLRCSPMKGHSHVYWYRQLPEEGLKFMVYLQKENIIDESGMPKERFSAEFPKEGPSILRIQQVVRGDSAAYFCASSGLTRGDEQFFGPGTRLTVL.

This clone occurred a few times. V gene TRBV2 combines with J gene TRBJ2-7, with D perhaps matching TRBD1 (6 bases). V was cut by 6 bases and J by 7 bases, with 10 bases left in between. The germline CDR1 and CDR2 sequences are SNHLY and FYNNEI. The CDR3 loop spans 11 amino acids. For the CDR3, the DNA is TGTGCCAGCAGGACAGGCGGGGAGCAGTACTTC. This sequence encodes CASRTGGEQYF.

This clone was seen a handful of times. The CDR3 sequence: CASGPPTYEQYF. The CDR3 DNA follows: TGTGCCAGCGGCCCCCCGACCTACGAGCAGTACTTC. The rearrangement joins TRBV7-9 to TRBJ2-7, with D hard to call. Trimming stripped 8 bases from V and 2 bases from J, with 10 bases between. The CDR3 runs to 12 residues. Germline CDR1 reads SEHNR; CDR2 reads FQNEAQ (reference sequence).

This clone was observed a handful of times. Other nucleotide sequences from this sample produce the same CDR3. The gene calls are TRBV5-1 and TRBJ2-1; 8 bases fit TRBD2. This CDR3 comprises 15 residues. Germline trimming cut 1 base from V and 1 base from J; bases unmatched to any gene: 1. CDR1 and CDR2 from the germline V gene are SGHRS and YFSETQ. CDR3 residues: CASSLTSGSYNEQFF. The CDR3 nucleotides are TGCGCCAGCAGCTTGACTAGCGGTTCCTACAATGAGCAGTTCTTC.

The J gene is TRBJ1-1, the V gene TRBV28; D may be TRBD1 (6 bases). V lost 7 bases to trimming and J lost 5 bases, with 23 bases between them. The CDR3 consists of 16 residues. The germline CDR1 and CDR2 sequences are MDHEN and SYDVKM. CDR3 coding DNA: TGTGCCAGCACTCCCCAGGGTGGGGGGGCGAAGACTGAAGCTTTCTTT. Protein sequence: CASTPQGGGAKTEAFF.